Listed here are 32 T cell receptor beta chains from one sample, sequenced in a study of OX40 agonist ivuxolimab in advanced cancers. Sequencing used immunoSEQ multiplex PCR; TCRdb keeps in-frame clones, though not all of them. The table has about 49,000 clones, almost 80% seen once. The sample in question was CD4+ or CD8+ T cells sorted from blood, obtained in a trial of the OX40 agonist ivuxolimab. The source of these receptors is an adult with an advanced solid tumor such as melanoma, head and neck, liver or kidney cancer.

Of note for this clone: The same CDR3 can be traced to other DNA sequences in this sample. The chain combines TRBV19 with TRBJ2-3; 11 positions agree with TRBD2. The CDR3 runs to 14 residues. Per germline, CDR1 LNHDA and CDR2 SQIVND (reference sequence). The trim removed 3 bases at V and 6 bases at J, leaving 2 bases unmatched. CDR3 in DNA: TGTGCCAGTAGTATCGGGACTAGCGGTGATACGCAGTATTTT. Residues: CASSIGTSGDTQYF.

J is TRBJ1-2 and V is TRBV5-6; D gene ambiguous. The CDR3 spans 17 residues. V lost 1 base, J lost 0 bases, and 16 bases lay in between. The V gene's germline CDR1 is SGHDT and CDR2 YYEEEE. CDR3 amino acids: CASSLLRFRVSNYGYTF. The CDR3 DNA reads TGTGCCAGCAGCTTGCTCCGTTTCCGGGTTTCTAACTATGGCTACACCTTC.

This chain connects TRBV5-4 to TRBJ1-2, with D unresolved. The CDR3 is 11 residues long. Germline V gives CDR1 SGHNT, CDR2 YYREEE (reference sequence). The V gene lost 2 bases and the J gene lost 9 bases, with 8 bases spanning the gap. CDR3 in DNA: TGTGCCAGCAGCTTATATGACAGCTACACCTTC. It is translated as CASSLYDSYTF. The full variable domain, in which reference TRBV5-4 and TRBJ1-2 provide the parts outside the CDR3, is ETGVTQSPTHLIKTRGQQVTLRCSSQSGHNTVSWYQQALGQGPQFIFQYYREEENGRGNFPPRFSGLQFPNYSSELNVNALELDDSALYLCASSLYDSYTFGSGTRLTVV.

The rearrangement links TRBV27 to TRBJ2-4, with 11 bases that match TRBD1. Germline V gene data show CDR1 as MNHEY and CDR2 as SMNVEV (reference sequence). CDR3 length equals 16 residues. The trim removed 4 bases at V and 7 bases at J, leaving 9 bases unmatched. Here the CDR3 reads CASSSPTGTGGNIQYF. In DNA form, the CDR3 reads TGTGCCAGCAGTTCCCCCACCGGGACAGGGGGGAACATTCAGTACTTC.

In this sample, this clone is medium-sized. Other DNA sequences in this specimen translate into the identical CDR3. The genes are TRBV30 and TRBJ2-7; 9 nucleotides match TRBD2. Trimming took 2 bases from V and 7 from J; bases not matched to a gene: 6. Per germline, CDR1 GTSNPN and CDR2 SVGIG (reference sequence). This CDR3 comprises 13 residues. The CDR3 DNA sequence: TGTGCCTGGAGTTGGGGCAGCGGGGGGGAGCAGTACTTC. It yields the protein CAWSWGSGGEQYF.

V and J are TRBV7-9 and TRBJ2-3; D unclear. V was clipped by 5 bases and J by 4 bases, with 7 bases between them. Per germline, CDR1 SEHNR and CDR2 FQNEAQ (reference sequence). The CDR3 contains 12 residues. CDR3 sequence reads: CASSPRADTQYF. CDR3 in DNA: TGTGCCAGCAGCCCCCGGGCAGATACGCAGTATTTT.

This rearrangement joins TRBV6-1 to TRBJ1-1; D not resolved. CDR1 MNHNS and CDR2 SASEGT come from the germline V gene. The CDR3 has 12 amino acids. Between the trimmed V and J ends, which lost 6 bases and 0 bases, there was a span of 5 bases. The chain's CDR3 is CASRRLNTEAFF. CDR3 nucleotide sequence: TGTGCCAGCAGGCGATTGAACACTGAAGCTTTCTTT.

The table lists this clone with a count of one. The J gene is TRBJ2-1, the V gene TRBV6-6; tentative D call: TRBD2 (5 bases). V dropped 4 bases and J dropped 8 bases, with 18 bases sitting between them. The germline V gene has CDR1 MNHNY and CDR2 SVGAGI (reference sequence). The CDR3 has 15 residues. CDR3 DNA: TGTGCCAGCAGTTCCCACGGAGAGATCGGGGATGAGCAGTTCTTC. The encoded protein is CASSSHGEIGDEQFF.

This clone was counted once. The chain employs TRBV19 and TRBJ2-7; 9 bases match TRBD1. Losses at the gene ends were 3 bases for V and 1 base for J; bases not matched to a gene: 1. The CDR3 consists of 14 residues. The germline CDR1 and CDR2 sequences are LNHDA and SQIVND (reference sequence). Written as DNA, the CDR3 is TGTGCCAGTAGTATTGGGACAGGGTCCTACGAGCAGTACTTC. Translated: CASSIGTGSYEQYF.

This clone was seen only a few times. Distinct nucleotide sequences in the sample also encode this CDR3. The chain recombines TRBV27 with TRBJ1-2, with D perhaps TRBD1 (6 bases). V lost 2 bases and J 4 bases, leaving 11 bases between the germline ends. Looked up from germline, CDR1 is MNHEY and CDR2 is SMNVEV (reference sequence). CDR3 size: 14 residues. The CDR3 DNA is TGTGCCAGCAGTTTAGGGGGGCAGCCCTATGGCTACACCTTC. Translated: CASSLGGQPYGYTF.

The V and J genes are TRBV11-3 and TRBJ2-2; D might be TRBD1 or TRBD2, each matching 5 bases. In germline, CDR1 is SGHNT, CDR2 YENEEA. V was cut by 5 bases and J by 3 bases, with 16 bases left in between. The CDR3 is made up of 16 amino acids. As DNA, the CDR3 is TGTGCCAGCAGCCCCTACTGGGGGTCGGACACCGGGGAGCTGTTTTTT. It translates to CASSPYWGSDTGELFF.

The rearrangement links TRBV2 to TRBJ2-7; 7 bases line up with TRBD1. Germline V lookup: CDR1 SNHLY, CDR2 FYNNEI. The CDR3 is made up of 13 amino acids. V lost 7 bases, J lost 9 bases, and 12 bases stayed unmatched. CDR3 region: CASKQGFLRGQYF. In nucleotides, the CDR3 is TGTGCCAGCAAACAGGGGTTTCTGAGGGGGCAGTACTTC.

This clone was counted a few times. This rearrangement joins TRBV13 to TRBJ1-4; 7 bases align to TRBD1. The V and J ends lost 5 bases and 2 bases, in that order; junction bases with no gene match: 8. Germline V CDR1 and CDR2: PRHDT, FYEKMQ (reference sequence). The CDR3 contains 16 residues. In nucleotides, the CDR3 is TGTGCCAGCAGCATAAACAGGGGACTCACTAATGAAAAACTGTTTTTT. Protein: CASSINRGLTNEKLFF.

This clone was found once. The rearrangement uses TRBV18 and TRBJ1-1; a possible D gene is TRBD1 (6 bases). The length of the CDR3 is 17 residues. Trimming left V 4 bases short and J 2 bases short, with 20 bases between. Germline V gene lookup returns CDR1 KGHSH and CDR2 LQKENI. The CDR3 region has the DNA TGTGCCAGCTCACGAGTGGCCACAGGGCCCCTAAACACTGAAGCTTTCTTT. Protein product: CASSRVATGPLNTEAFF.

This chain connects TRBV19 to TRBJ2-1; no definite D call. The germline V gene has CDR1 LNHDA and CDR2 SQIVND (reference sequence). The V end lost 3 bases, the J end lost 7 bases, and 10 bases lay between the germline ends. This CDR3 is 13 amino acids long. The CDR3 here is CASSISSTNEQFF. CDR3 DNA sequence: TGTGCCAGTAGTATTAGTTCGACGAATGAGCAGTTCTTC.

This clone was recorded a few times. The chain employs TRBV5-6 and TRBJ1-2; weak D call: TRBD1 (6 bases). Between the trimmed V and J ends, which lost 4 bases and 1 base, there was a span of 14 bases. CDR1 SGHDT and CDR2 YYEEEE come from the germline V gene. The CDR3 consists of 15 residues. This chain's CDR3 is CASSAAGQLNYGYTF. The CDR3 bases are TGTGCCAGCAGCGCGGCGGGACAACTTAACTATGGCTACACCTTC.

The V call is TRBV5-5, the J call TRBJ2-7; no definite D call. V was trimmed by 4 bases and J by 1 base, leaving 9 bases between them. The CDR3 totals 13 residues. In germline, CDR1 is SGHKS, CDR2 YYEKEE (reference sequence). The CDR3: CASSHWRSYEQYF. CDR3 nucleotide sequence: TGTGCCAGCAGCCATTGGCGGTCCTACGAGCAGTACTTC.

This chain links TRBV6-1 with TRBJ2-2; D remains ambiguous. Between the trimmed V and J ends, which lost 7 bases and 5 bases, there was a span of 8 bases. The V gene's germline CDR1 is MNHNS and CDR2 SASEGT. This CDR3 comprises 12 residues. Written as DNA, the CDR3 is TGTGCCAGCACCCCATATACCGGGGAGCTGTTTTTT. This encodes CASTPYTGELFF.

The genes are TRBV4-2 and TRBJ1-2, with 7 bases aligning to TRBD1. Trimming cost V 3 bases and J 7 bases; bases outside gene matches: 5. The CDR3 is 13 residues long. Germline lookup yields CDR1 LGHNA and CDR2 YNFKEQ. This chain's CDR3 is CASSHTGAGGYTF. The CDR3 nucleotides are TGTGCCAGCAGCCATACAGGGGCTGGTGGCTACACCTTC.

A single count supports this clone. CDR3 in amino acids: CASSPLARSSGNTIYF. The DNA for the CDR3 is TGTGCCAGCTCACCACTGGCCAGGAGCTCTGGAAACACCATATATTTT. This chain uses TRBV18 with TRBJ1-3; D is unresolved. The CDR3 contains 16 residues. The V gene lost 1 base and the J gene lost 0 bases, with 10 bases spanning the gap. Germline V gives CDR1 KGHSH, CDR2 LQKENI.

The CDR3 sequence is CALRTSGSSYNEQFF. The DNA of the CDR3 is TGTGCCTTACGGACTAGCGGGAGCTCCTACAATGAGCAGTTCTTC. The chain couples TRBV2 to TRBJ2-1, with 13 positions matching TRBD2. This CDR3 is 15 amino acids long. V shed 11 bases, J shed 0 bases, and the junction held 4 bases outside the gene matches. CDR1 is SNHLY and CDR2 is FYNNEI in the germline V gene.

The chain is built from TRBV11-2 and TRBJ1-4; tentatively, D is TRBD1 (5 bases). Germline V gene sequence: CDR1 SGHAT, CDR2 FQNNGV. The CDR3 is made up of 14 amino acids. The V gene lost 3 bases and the J gene lost 5 bases, with 10 bases spanning the gap. CDR3 nucleotide sequence: TGTGCCAGCAGCTTTCGGACACGAAATGAAAAACTGTTTTTT. Translated, it gives CASSFRTRNEKLFF.

The chain combines TRBV7-2 with TRBJ2-7; D is undetermined. The CDR3 runs 12 residues. Trimming shortened V by 4 bases and J by 11 bases, and 15 bases separated the two germline ends. Germline loops: CDR1 SGHTA, CDR2 FQGNSA. As DNA, the CDR3 is TGTGCCAGCAGCTCGACACTCTTCGCGGAGTACTTC. Its protein is CASSSTLFAEYF.

This clone was seen only once. The chain has TRBV9 and TRBJ2-5, with 8 bases fitting TRBD2. Germline values: CDR1 SGDLS, CDR2 YYNGEE. V gave up 9 bases and J gave up 4 bases; unmatched junction bases: 14. CDR3 size: 15 residues. The CDR3 spells CAKPTGSGSRETQYF. The CDR3, as DNA: TGTGCCAAACCAACCGGGAGCGGGAGTCGAGAGACCCAGTACTTC.

This clone was seen a single time. This chain connects TRBV7-6 to TRBJ1-1; perhaps TRBD1 as D (5 bases). CDR1 and CDR2 from the germline V gene are SGHVS and FNYEAQ. The CDR3 has 19 amino acids. Trimming left V 1 base short and J 4 bases short, with 25 bases between. The CDR3 DNA follows: TGTGCCAGCAGCTTAGACGTTATCCTGGGGCCTCAGGAGGGCACTGAAGCTTTCTTT. Translation gives CASSLDVILGPQEGTEAFF.

V gene TRBV23-1 combines with J gene TRBJ1-1, with TRBD1 matching over 8 bases. TRBV23-1 counts as an open reading frame of uncertain function. V lost 8 bases, J lost 2 bases, and 10 bases stayed unmatched. The CDR3 sequence is 15 residues long. CDR3 nucleotide sequence: TGCGCCAGCGCCTGGACAGGGCGGGGAAACACTGAAGCTTTCTTT. Protein product: CASAWTGRGNTEAFF.

The rearrangement uses TRBV19 and TRBJ2-4, with TRBD1 matching over 10 bases. CDR1 is LNHDA and CDR2 is SQIVND in the germline V gene (reference sequence). The CDR3 has 17 amino acids. V dropped 3 bases and J dropped 1; count of bases not matched to a gene: 6. CDR3 loop: CASSMTGGLGAKNIQYF. CDR3 in DNA: TGTGCCAGTAGTATGACAGGGGGCCTTGGGGCCAAAAACATTCAGTACTTC.

The chain joins TRBV11-2 to TRBJ2-7; D uncertain. Per the germline V gene, CDR1 is SGHAT and CDR2 is FQNNGV. V was pared by 3 bases and J by 3 bases, with 12 bases between. This CDR3 region has 14 residues. CDR3 amino acids: CASSFTPSNYEQYF. CDR3 sequence (DNA): TGTGCCAGCAGCTTTACGCCGTCGAACTACGAGCAGTACTTC.

This clone occurred once. This chain uses TRBV11-2 with TRBJ1-5, with unresolved D. CDR3 length: 13 residues. V was trimmed by 2 bases and J by 4 bases, leaving 6 bases between them. Germline V CDR1 and CDR2: SGHAT, FQNNGV. The CDR3, as DNA: TGTGCCAGCAGCTTATGGCCTAATCAGCCCCAGCATTTT. This codes for CASSLWPNQPQHF.

The V call is TRBV19, the J call TRBJ2-7; D possibly corresponds to TRBD2 (6 bases). V shed 5 bases and J shed 4 bases, with 9 bases lying between them. Per the germline V gene, CDR1 is LNHDA and CDR2 is SQIVND (reference sequence). CDR3 length equals 12 residues. In DNA, the CDR3 is TGTGCCAGTAGTGGGACTGAATACGAGCAGTACTTC. Translated, it gives CASSGTEYEQYF. The variable domain in full, completed from reference TRBV19 and TRBJ2-7, reads DGGITQSPKYLFRKEGQNVTLSCEQNLNHDAMYWYRQDPGQGLRLIYYSQIVNDFQKGDIAEGYSVSREKKESFPLTVTSAQKNPTAFYLCASSGTEYEQYFGPGTRLTVT.

V is TRBV7-6 and J is TRBJ2-5, with unresolved D. CDR1 and CDR2 from the germline V gene are SGHVS and FNYEAQ. CDR3 size: 13 residues. Trimming cost V 6 bases and J 9 bases, with 17 bases left between them. The CDR3 region has the DNA TGTGCCAGCAGACATAACTCTCAGGATCCCCAGTACTTC. Translated, it gives CASRHNSQDPQYF.

By its share, this clone is medium-sized (0.01 to 0.1%). In nucleotides, the CDR3 is TGTGCCAGCAGGCAATCCAGGGGGCGCAACTATGGCTACACCTTC. This encodes CASRQSRGRNYGYTF. The chain uses TRBV27 and TRBJ1-2; the match to TRBD1 covers 8 bases. The CDR3 length is 15 residues. Per germline, CDR1 MNHEY and CDR2 SMNVEV (reference sequence). V was clipped by 6 bases and J by 2 bases; unmatched bases: 8.